This T cell receptor beta chain comes out of a study of cytomegalovirus exposure and HLA in healthy donors. The ends were cut back, 4 bases at V and 4 bases at J, with 14 bases in the middle. CDR1 is SGHTA and CDR2 is FQGNSA in the germline V gene. The CDR3 has 15 amino acids. In the PCR, 60 Vbeta and 13 Jbeta primers were used. This table comes from immunoSEQ multiplex PCR, and its TCRdb copy is limited to in-frame clones, with some not included. The sample lists under 100,000 clones; 62% were seen once. Sequencing used PBMCs. The chain uses TRBV7-2 and TRBJ2-1, with D possibly matching TRBD1 (6 bases). The clonotype comes from a woman aged 30 to 39 in good health and CMV-seropositive. The CDR3 DNA is TGTGCCAGCAGCTCCACCCGGACAGTTTACAATGAGCAGTTCTTC. Amino acids: CASSSTRTVYNEQFF.